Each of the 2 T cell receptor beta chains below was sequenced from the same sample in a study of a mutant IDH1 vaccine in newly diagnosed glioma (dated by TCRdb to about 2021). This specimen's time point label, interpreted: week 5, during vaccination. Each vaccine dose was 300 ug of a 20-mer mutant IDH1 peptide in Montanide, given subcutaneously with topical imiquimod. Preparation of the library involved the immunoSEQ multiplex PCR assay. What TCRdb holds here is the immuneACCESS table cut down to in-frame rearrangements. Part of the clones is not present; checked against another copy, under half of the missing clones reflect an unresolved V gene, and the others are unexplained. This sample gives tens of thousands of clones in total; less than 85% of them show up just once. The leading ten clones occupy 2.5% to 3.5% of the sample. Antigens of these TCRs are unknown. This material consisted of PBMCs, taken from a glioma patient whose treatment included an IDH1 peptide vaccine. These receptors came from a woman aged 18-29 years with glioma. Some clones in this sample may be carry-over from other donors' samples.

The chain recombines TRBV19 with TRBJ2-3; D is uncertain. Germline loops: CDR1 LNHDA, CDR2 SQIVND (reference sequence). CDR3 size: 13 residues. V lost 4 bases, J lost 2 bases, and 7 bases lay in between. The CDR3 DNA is TGTGCCAGTAGTACCTCCCACACAGATACGCAGTATTTT. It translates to CASSTSHTDTQYF. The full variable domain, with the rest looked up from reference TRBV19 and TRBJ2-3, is DGGITQSPKYLFRKEGQNVTLSCEQNLNHDAMYWYRQDPGQGLRLIYYSQIVNDFQKGDIAEGYSVSREKKESFPLTVTSAQKNPTAFYLCASSTSHTDTQYFGPGTRLTVL.

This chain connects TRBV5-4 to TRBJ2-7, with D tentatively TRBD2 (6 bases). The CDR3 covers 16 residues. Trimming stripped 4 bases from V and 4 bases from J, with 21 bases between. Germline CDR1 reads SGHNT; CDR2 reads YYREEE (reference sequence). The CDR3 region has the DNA TGTGCCAGCAGCGAAGCCGGGACTCCGAAAACTTACGAGCAGTACTTC. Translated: CASSEAGTPKTYEQYF.